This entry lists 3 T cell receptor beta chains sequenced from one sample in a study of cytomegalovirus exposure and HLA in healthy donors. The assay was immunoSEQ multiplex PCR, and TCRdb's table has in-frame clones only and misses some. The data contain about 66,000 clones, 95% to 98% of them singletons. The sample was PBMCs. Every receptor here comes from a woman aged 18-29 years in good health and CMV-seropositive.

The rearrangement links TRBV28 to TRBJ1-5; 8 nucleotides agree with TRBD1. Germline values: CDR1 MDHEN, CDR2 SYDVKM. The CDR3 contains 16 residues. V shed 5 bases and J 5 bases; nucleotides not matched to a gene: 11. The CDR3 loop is CASSPPTGESYQPQHF. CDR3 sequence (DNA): TGTGCCAGCAGTCCTCCGACAGGGGAGAGTTATCAGCCCCAGCATTTT.

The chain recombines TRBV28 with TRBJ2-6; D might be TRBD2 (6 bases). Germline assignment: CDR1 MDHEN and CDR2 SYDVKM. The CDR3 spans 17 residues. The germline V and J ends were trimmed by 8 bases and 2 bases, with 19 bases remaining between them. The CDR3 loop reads CASRPRLGVTGANVLTF. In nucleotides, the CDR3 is TGTGCCAGCCGTCCCAGACTAGGAGTGACTGGGGCCAACGTCCTGACTTTC.

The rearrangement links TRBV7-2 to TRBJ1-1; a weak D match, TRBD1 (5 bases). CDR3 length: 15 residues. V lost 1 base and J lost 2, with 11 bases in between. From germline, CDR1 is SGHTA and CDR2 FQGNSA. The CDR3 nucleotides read TGTGCCAGCAGCTTAGTGTCAGGGCCAAACACTGAAGCTTTCTTT. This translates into CASSLVSGPNTEAFF.